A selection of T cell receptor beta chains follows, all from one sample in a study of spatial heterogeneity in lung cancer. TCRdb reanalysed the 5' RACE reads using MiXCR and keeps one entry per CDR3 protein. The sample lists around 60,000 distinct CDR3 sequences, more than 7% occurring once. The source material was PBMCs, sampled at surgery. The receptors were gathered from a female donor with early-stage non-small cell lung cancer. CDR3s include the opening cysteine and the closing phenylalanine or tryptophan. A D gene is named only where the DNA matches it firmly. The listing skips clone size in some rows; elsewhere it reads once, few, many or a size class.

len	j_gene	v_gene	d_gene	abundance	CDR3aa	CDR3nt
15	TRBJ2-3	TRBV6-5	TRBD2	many	CASRESGGVTDTQYF	TGTGCCAGCAGGGAAAGCGGGGGGGTCACAGATACGCAGTATTTT
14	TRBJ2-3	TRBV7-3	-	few	CASSFRGSGDTQYF	TGTGCCAGCAGCTTCCGGGGATCCGGGGATACGCAGTATTTT
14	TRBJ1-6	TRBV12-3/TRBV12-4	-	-	CASSLSPYNSPLHF	TGTGCCAGCAGTTTATCCCCGTATAATTCACCCCTCCACTTT
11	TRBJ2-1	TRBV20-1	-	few	CSAPPGVEQFF	TGCAGTGCTCCCCCGGGGGTAGAGCAGTTCTTC
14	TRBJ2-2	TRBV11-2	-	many	CASSLGLADGELFF	TGTGCCAGCAGCTTAGGTCTAGCCGACGGGGAGCTGTTTTTT
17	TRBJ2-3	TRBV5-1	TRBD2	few	CASSLEPSGSFTDTQYF	TGCGCCAGCAGCTTGGAGCCTAGCGGGAGTTTCACAGATACGCAGTATTTT
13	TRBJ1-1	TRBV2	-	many	CASSAGVVTEAFF	TGTGCCAGCAGTGCAGGGGTGGTCACTGAAGCTTTCTTT
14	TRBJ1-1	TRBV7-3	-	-	CASSSETENTEAFF	TGTGCCAGCAGCTCTGAGACAGAAAACACTGAAGCTTTCTTT
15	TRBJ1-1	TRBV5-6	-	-	CASSPPGGGITEAFF	TGTGCCAGCTCCCCCCCCGGGGGGGGAATCACTGAAGCTTTCTTT
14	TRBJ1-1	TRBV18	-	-	CASSPAGADTEAFF	TGTGCCAGCTCACCAGCGGGGGCCGACACTGAAGCTTTCTTT
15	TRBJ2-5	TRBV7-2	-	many	CASSLGVGTVETQYF	TGTGCCAGCAGCTTAGGGGTAGGGACGGTCGAGACCCAGTACTTC
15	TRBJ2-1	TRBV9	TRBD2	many	CASSASGGANNEQFF	TGTGCCAGCAGCGCCAGCGGGGGGGCTAACAATGAGCAGTTCTTC
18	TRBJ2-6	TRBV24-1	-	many	CATSDPGPEGSGANVLTF	TGTGCCACCAGTGACCCTGGGCCTGAAGGCTCTGGGGCCAACGTCCTGACTTTC
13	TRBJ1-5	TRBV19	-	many	CASNGRIDQPQHF	TGTGCCAGTAATGGACGGATAGATCAGCCCCAGCATTTT
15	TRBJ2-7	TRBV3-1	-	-	CASSPPGALLGEQYF	TGTGCCAGCAGCCCCCCCGGAGCGCTTTTGGGCGAGCAGTACTTC
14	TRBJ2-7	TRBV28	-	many	CASIPSGPAYEQYF	TGTGCCAGCATCCCTTCGGGGCCCGCCTACGAGCAGTACTTC
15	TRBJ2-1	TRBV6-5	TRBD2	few	CASSRGDYRYNEQFF	TGTGCCAGCAGCCGGGGGGACTACCGCTACAATGAGCAGTTCTTC
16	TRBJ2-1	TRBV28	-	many	CASSLLEGSSYNEQFF	TGTGCCAGCAGTTTACTAGAGGGGAGCTCCTACAATGAGCAGTTCTTC
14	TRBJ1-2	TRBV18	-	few	CASSPRLGSDGYTF	TGTGCCAGCTCACCGCGGTTGGGCAGCGATGGCTACACCTTC
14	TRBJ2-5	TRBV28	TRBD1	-	CANSTQGSRETQYF	TGTGCCAACAGTACACAGGGGTCGCGAGAGACCCAGTACTTC
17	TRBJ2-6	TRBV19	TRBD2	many	CASSIREGLSGANVLTF	TGTGCCAGTAGTATTCGGGAGGGACTCTCTGGGGCCAACGTCCTGACTTTC
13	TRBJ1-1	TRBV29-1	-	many	CSVEGTAGTEAFF	TGCAGCGTTGAGGGGACGGCAGGAACTGAAGCTTTCTTT
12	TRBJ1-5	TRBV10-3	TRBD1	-	CATADREEPQHF	TGTGCCACGGCGGACAGGGAAGAGCCCCAGCATTTT
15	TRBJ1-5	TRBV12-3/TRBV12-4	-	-	CASSLADSNNQPQHF	TGTGCCAGCAGTTTAGCTGACAGTAACAATCAGCCCCAGCATTTT
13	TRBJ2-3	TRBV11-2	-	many	CASVRLYTDTQYF	TGTGCCAGCGTGAGACTATACACAGATACGCAGTATTTT
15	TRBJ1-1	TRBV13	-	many	CASSPWGGMNTEAFF	TGTGCCAGCAGCCCTTGGGGAGGTATGAACACTGAAGCTTTCTTT
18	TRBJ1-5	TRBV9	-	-	CASSVGGGGLYSNQPQHF	TGTGCCAGCAGCGTAGGAGGAGGGGGGCTCTATAGCAATCAGCCCCAGCATTTT
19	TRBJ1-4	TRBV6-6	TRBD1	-	CASRERQGSFFATNEKLFF	TGTGCCAGCAGGGAGAGACAGGGGAGCTTCTTTGCAACTAATGAAAAACTGTTTTTT
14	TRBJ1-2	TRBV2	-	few	CASTKSPGPLGYTF	TGTGCCAGCACTAAGAGTCCGGGTCCGCTAGGCTACACCTTC
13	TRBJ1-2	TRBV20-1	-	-	CSATHQGNYGYTF	TGCAGTGCTACCCACCAAGGAAACTATGGCTACACCTTC
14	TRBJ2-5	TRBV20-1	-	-	CSARVDRPQETQYF	TGCAGTGCTAGAGTAGACAGACCCCAAGAGACCCAGTACTTC
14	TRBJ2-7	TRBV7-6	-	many	CASSLGGVTYEQYF	TGTGCCAGCAGCTTAGGTGGGGTGACCTACGAGCAGTACTTC